Shown below are 13 T cell receptor beta chains from a single sample sequenced in a study of OX40 agonist ivuxolimab in advanced cancers. The protocol was immunoSEQ multiplex PCR, while the TCRdb copy is restricted to in-frame clones and leaves out a portion. The sample holds 39,000 or so clones, approximately 90% seen once. This specimen was CD4+ or CD8+ T cells sorted from blood, taken in a trial of the OX40 agonist ivuxolimab. These receptor sequences come from an adult with an advanced solid tumor such as melanoma, head and neck, liver or kidney cancer.

This chain joins TRBV19 and TRBJ2-7; 8 bases agree with TRBD1. CDR1 and CDR2 from the germline V gene are LNHDA and SQIVND (reference sequence). The CDR3 contains 14 residues. V lost 9 bases and J lost 2; bases outside the gene matches: 9. The CDR3 here is CASSGAGGAYEQYF. CDR3 bases: TGTGCCAGCAGTGGGGCAGGGGGCGCCTACGAGCAGTACTTC.

The rearrangement links TRBV13 to TRBJ2-7; TRBD1 agrees at 8 bases. This CDR3 spans 14 amino acids. Germline values: CDR1 PRHDT, CDR2 FYEKMQ (reference sequence). The V segment lost 6 bases and the J segment 2 bases; nucleotides outside the gene matches: 6. CDR3 region: CASSEDRATYEQYF. The DNA for the CDR3 is TGTGCCAGCAGTGAGGACAGGGCCACCTACGAGCAGTACTTC.

The chain is built from TRBV7-9 and TRBJ2-5; 8 nucleotides align to TRBD2. Germline assignment: CDR1 SEHNR and CDR2 FQNEAQ (reference sequence). This CDR3 spans 14 amino acids. V was pared by 8 bases and J by 4 bases, with 9 bases of the junction left unmatched. In DNA form, the CDR3 reads TGTGCCAGCTGGGCGGGAGGCTTCGGAGAGACCCAGTACTTC. Translating gives CASWAGGFGETQYF.

This rearrangement joins TRBV5-6 to TRBJ1-4, with TRBD1 as a possible D gene (5 bases). Between the trimmed V and J ends, which lost 4 bases and 11 bases, there was a span of 18 bases. The CDR3 runs to 14 residues. Germline V gene data show CDR1 as SGHDT and CDR2 as YYEEEE. The CDR3: CASSEGTAPFKLFF. DNA for the CDR3: TGTGCCAGCAGCGAAGGGACGGCACCGTTTAAACTGTTTTTT.

J is TRBJ2-1 and V is TRBV15; D not certain. Trimming took 4 bases from V and 7 from J, leaving 8 bases between them. The CDR3 sequence is 12 residues long. Germline-derived CDR1 and CDR2 are LNHNV and YYDKDF (reference sequence). As DNA, the CDR3 is TGTGCCACCAGCAACCCTAAAAATGAGCAGTTCTTC. It encodes CATSNPKNEQFF.

This chain links TRBV7-9 with TRBJ2-1; 7 bases map to TRBD2. The CDR3 spans 16 residues. V shed 4 bases and J 3 bases; nucleotides not matched to a gene: 9. Germline V gene lookup returns CDR1 SEHNR and CDR2 FQNEAQ (reference sequence). CDR3 region: CASSSRRENLYNEQFF. For the CDR3, the DNA is TGTGCCAGCAGCTCGAGGCGGGAGAACCTCTACAATGAGCAGTTCTTC.

The chain is built from TRBV14 and TRBJ2-1; D is uncertain. The V gene lost 0 bases and the J gene lost 4 bases, with 16 bases spanning the gap. Germline lookup yields CDR1 SGHDN and CDR2 FVKESK. The CDR3 has 17 amino acids. CDR3 sequence: CASSQDRGGIIYNEQFF. As DNA, the CDR3 is TGTGCCAGCAGCCAAGATCGCGGCGGCATAATATACAATGAGCAGTTCTTC.

This clone was picked up a small number of times. The chain links TRBV4-1 to TRBJ1-5, with 9 bases identical to TRBD1. This CDR3 has 15 amino acids. The V gene end was trimmed by 0 bases and the J gene end by 4 bases; junction bases not matched to a gene: 1. Per the germline V gene, CDR1 is MGHRA and CDR2 is YSYEKL. In DNA form, the CDR3 reads TGCGCCAGCAGCCAAGATGGACAGGGGAATCAGCCCCAGCATTTT. Amino acids: CASSQDGQGNQPQHF.

The chain links TRBV5-6 to TRBJ2-5; D perhaps matches TRBD2 (5 bases). The end of the DNA fits TRBJ2-7 better, so the J call may be wrong. Germline V gene lookup returns CDR1 SGHDT and CDR2 YYEEEE. The CDR3 covers 13 residues. CDR3 DNA sequence: TGTGCCAGCAGCTTGGGGGAGTCCTACGAGCAGTACTTC. This codes for CASSLGESYEQYF.

The rearrangement joins TRBV10-3 to TRBJ2-7; maybe TRBD1 (5 bases). Germline lookup yields CDR1 ENHRY and CDR2 SYGVKD. V was cut by 5 bases and J by 1 base, with 9 bases left in between. The CDR3 is made up of 13 amino acids. As DNA, the CDR3 is TGTGCCATCAGTCCCAGGGTATCCTACGAGCAGTACTTC. It is translated as CAISPRVSYEQYF.

This clone was observed a handful of times. This rearrangement joins TRBV4-2 to TRBJ2-7, with 7 bases identical to TRBD2. This CDR3 comprises 16 residues. Germline V lookup: CDR1 LGHNA, CDR2 YNFKEQ. V dropped 1 base and J dropped 0; count of bases not matched to a gene: 6. CDR3 nucleotide sequence: TGTGCCAGCAGCCAAGCCTTAGCGGGCAACTCCTACGAGCAGTACTTC. The encoded protein is CASSQALAGNSYEQYF.

The gene calls are TRBV5-1 and TRBJ2-2, with 7 positions matching TRBD1. J lost 4 bases, V lost 0 bases, and 3 bases had no gene match. Germline values: CDR1 SGHRS, CDR2 YFSETQ. This CDR3 has 15 residues. The CDR3 spells CASSLVGGGTGELFF. The CDR3 region has the DNA TGCGCCAGCAGCTTGGTAGGGGGCGGCACCGGGGAGCTGTTTTTT.

The rearrangement joins TRBV19 to TRBJ2-5; 12 positions match TRBD2. The CDR3 is 13 residues long. V gave up 6 bases and J gave up 4 bases; unmatched junction bases: 0. Germline-derived CDR1 and CDR2 are LNHDA and SQIVND (reference sequence). In DNA form, the CDR3 reads TGTGCCAGTAGACTAGCGGGAGGAGAGACCCAGTACTTC. The encoded protein is CASRLAGGETQYF.